This passage covers 7 T cell receptor beta chains from one sample sequenced in a study of T cells in Graves' hyperthyroidism and ophthalmopathy. There were TCR beta CDR3 regions amplified from RNA transcripts. HTBI primers were used for first-round RT-PCR of the TCR CDR3. TCRdb ran MiXCR on the multiplex PCR reads and lists one entry per CDR3 protein. The sample comprises about half a million distinct CDR3 sequences, less than 25% of which are singletons, and less than 30% rests with the top ten. Specimen: blood. Receptor source: a man between 18 and 29 years old with Graves' hyperthyroidism.

This clonotype showed up just once. V gene TRBV6-5 combines with J gene TRBJ1-1; tentative D call: TRBD1 (5 bases). CDR1 and CDR2 from the germline V gene are MNHEY and SVGAGI. V was trimmed by 2 bases and J by 5 bases, leaving 9 bases between them. This CDR3 is built from 13 residues. CDR3 sequence reads: CASSYRRGTEAFF. The CDR3 DNA reads TGTGCCAGCAGTTACAGGCGGGGGACTGAAGCTTTCTTT.

This clonotype came up many times. CDR3 bases: TGTGCCAGCAGCCCCGGACGCGATCCCACCCGGGAGCAGTACTTC. Amino acids: CASSPGRDPTREQYF. The chain carries TRBV6-2 or TRBV6-3 and TRBJ2-7; D is uncertain. Germline V gene sequence: CDR1 MNHEY, CDR2 SVGEGT. Trimming stripped 6 bases from V and 7 bases from J, with 22 bases between. CDR3 size: 15 residues.

This clonotype was seen more than once but under ten times. V and J are TRBV9 and TRBJ2-5, with a possible D match to TRBD2 (6 bases). The CDR3 runs to 15 residues. Germline CDR1 is SGDLS and CDR2 is YYNGEE. Deletions cut 7 bases from V and 5 bases from J, with 21 bases between. The CDR3 spells CASASGAGLKETQYF. The CDR3 DNA reads TGTGCCAGCGCCTCTGGGGCGGGGTTGAAGGAGACCCAGTACTTC. Variable domain in full (rest from reference TRBV9 and TRBJ2-5): DSGVTQTPKHLITATGQRVTLRCSPRSGDLSVYWYQQSLDQGLQFLIQYYNGEERAKGNILERFSAQQFPDLHSELNLSSLELGDSALYFCASASGAGLKETQYFGPGTRLLVL.

CDR3 protein: CASSLGLRGGRYTGELFF. The CDR3 bases are TGTGCCAGCAGCTTAGGCCTTCGCGGGGGCCGCTACACCGGGGAGCTGTTTTTT. The chain joins TRBV11-2 to TRBJ2-2, with a weak D call TRBD2 (7 bases). The germline V and J ends were trimmed by 1 base and 3 bases, with 18 bases remaining between them. Germline CDR1 SGHAT, CDR2 FQNNGV. The CDR3 spans 18 residues. The full variable domain, with the rest looked up from reference TRBV11-2 and TRBJ2-2, is EAGVAQSPRYKIIEKRQSVAFWCNPISGHATLYWYQQILGQGPKLLIQFQNNGVVDDSQLPKDRFSAERLKGVDSTLKIQPAKLEDSAVYLCASSLGLRGGRYTGELFFGEGSRLTVL.

The chain carries TRBV11-2 and TRBJ2-2, with D perhaps TRBD1 (6 bases). The germline gives CDR1 SGHAT, CDR2 FQNNGV. The ends were cut back, 6 bases at V and 2 bases at J, with 16 bases in the middle. The CDR3 covers 16 residues. The CDR3 coding sequence is TGTGCCAGCAGGTCCCGGGACACCGACAACACCGGGGAGCTGTTTTTT. Translated, it gives CASRSRDTDNTGELFF.

This clonotype showed up just a few times. One junction end disagrees with the germline gene, perhaps due to a read error. The DNA for the CDR3 is TGTGCCAGCGGCCAAGACAGGGGCCTCACTGAAGCTTTCTTT. As protein: CASGQDRGLTEAFF. The chain combines TRBV3-1 with TRBJ1-1, with TRBD1 matching over 8 bases. In germline, CDR1 is LGHDT, CDR2 YNNKEL (reference sequence). The CDR3 is made up of 14 amino acids.

The J gene is TRBJ1-3, the V gene TRBV12-3 or TRBV12-4; D possibly corresponds to TRBD1 (6 bases). V was cut by 7 bases and J by 11 bases, with 21 bases left in between. The CDR3 runs to 14 residues. Here the CDR3 DNA reads TGTGCCAGCAATTTCAGGGGCTCTGGAATCTCCATATATTTT. This encodes CASNFRGSGISIYF.